This TCR beta chain was captured by sequencing in a study of cytomegalovirus exposure and HLA in healthy donors (TCRdb year 2017). A note on the overall study: An earlier analysis of 550 to 700 of the donors reported 250 to 300 Gb of sequence data and 100 million to 140 million unique TCR beta sequences from approximately 180 million T cells. About 5 DR-DQ haplotypes were handled as single units for association and clustering, since linkage in the cohort was strong. The aim of the study was to test whether cataloging public T cell receptors could identify signatures of past pathogen exposure. About 280 gigabases of sequencing data and 75 million to 85 million unique TCR sequences made up an early release that covered several hundred HLA-typed donors. A separate validation cohort of roughly 130 different subjects was used in addition to the roughly 700-subject first cohort. Of the roughly 400 genotyped donors, 81% fell in the genetic ancestry cluster associated with self-reported Caucasian donors. A later analysis re-examined previously published TCR beta repertoires from 600 to 700 donors and added high-resolution HLA genotyping to investigate patterns of TCR occurrence. Donor age, sex, ethnicity and CMV serostatus were compiled together with the repertoire data. The study used immunosequencing to profile the T cell repertoires of 670 or so subjects and linked those repertoires to cytomegalovirus serostatus. To predict cytomegalovirus infection status, the study brought together high-throughput TCR immunosequencing, statistical association of individual TCRs with disease status, and machine learning. The number of typed donors differed by locus: 629-630 for A, B, C, DRB1 and DQB1; 500 to 550 for DQA1; 606 for DPA1; and roughly 450 for DPB1. The later analysis used no new phenotypic data to find candidate immune exposures, relying instead on TCR beta sequences and their occurrence across donors. Across some 400 genotyped donors of the cohort, an average of roughly 250,000 unique TCR beta nucleotide sequences per donor were sequenced, and roughly a sixth of those sequences were non-productive. An earlier analysis of around 580 of the donors used high-throughput TCR beta sequencing to judge whether each TCR beta V gene segment behaved as functional or pseudogenic. A later genetic analysis took genome-wide SNP genotypes for about 55% of the 666 donors and used that subset as a discovery cohort. Both class I and class II loci were covered by HLA typing, at four-digit resolution. All discovery cohort repertoires had been generated on a single sequencing platform.

In total, approximately 610 healthy bone marrow donors made up the cohort. At the time of sampling, every cohort member was nominally healthy, though immune exposures that went unrecorded were likely present. The donor was CMV seronegative and was included in the group of 352 seronegative cohort members. Each donor provided a peripheral blood sample, and peripheral blood mononuclear cells were used for TCR beta sequencing. Genomic DNA extraction from the blood cell samples was performed with the Qiagen DNeasy Blood Extraction Kit. As encoded in the germline V gene, CDR1 is SQVTM while CDR2 is ANQGSEA. Taken from cysteine to phenylalanine, the CDR3 has 12 residues. Solely the CDR3 DNA is kept, with 36 bases framed from the first base. The V and J ends are trimmed by 6 bases and 7 bases, leaving 15 bases between them. Study-level results and caveats: A further reported finding was that TCR beta sequences accurately predicted the HLA-A and HLA-B alleles for most subjects in the first cohort. Across donors, most TCR sequences were observed very rarely, whereas some public TCRs were present in many individuals. A later analysis found that HLA-associated TCR beta chains were more clonally expanded and had lower generation probabilities than equally common non-associated chains. Some IMGT-functional V segments, including TRBV6-2 and TRBV6-3, could not be distinguished by the 87-base-pair reads and were therefore excluded. The cohort was sequenced for TCR beta chains only, and without alpha or paired-chain data the features that could be detected were limited. Correlated functional status among segregating V segments might reflect linkage disequilibrium, but an unknown experimental factor could not be ruled out. Cytomegalovirus status was reported to be diagnosed by the classifier with high specificity and sensitivity in both the original and validation cohorts. In vitro tests confirmed that a few of the cytomegalovirus-associated TCR beta chains recognize cytomegalovirus antigens. A later analysis found that most CMV-associated TCR beta chains appeared HLA-restricted, with HLA associations seemingly driven largely by CMV exposure. Broadly in line with IMGT annotations, most TCR beta V segments showed up in productive rearrangements about 87% or about 30% of the time in an earlier analysis of several hundred of the donors. Because some donors lacked HLA typing at each locus, the association tests relied only on the typed subset. The sequencing pipeline was judged likely to have produced a cluster of highly shared sequence variants as a technical artifact. In a later genetic analysis, a missense DCLRE1C variant was associated with V-gene and J-gene trimming of TCR beta chains, and the association was replicated in an independent cohort. At a false discovery rate of 0.05, a later analysis linked 15,000 to 20,000 TCR beta sequences to specific HLA alleles. A later analysis reported that several top co-occurrence clusters appeared linked to parvovirus B19, influenza, CMV and Epstein-Barr virus. According to a later genetic analysis, donors in an Asian-associated ancestry cluster had fewer N-insertions in productive TCRs than the roughly 700-donor mean. Roughly uniform sequencing depth across donors was assumed in presence/absence analyses, although this assumption may not hold. Immune exposure information for the cohort was limited to CMV serostatus. When HLA alleles, especially DR and DQ, strongly co-occurred, attributing TCR associations to individual alleles was difficult. According to a later analysis, TCR association rates differed among HLA loci, with DRB1 alleles showing the most associated TCRs and HLA-C alleles showing the fewest. The study gave a list of 150 to 200 TCR beta chains associated with cytomegalovirus. Because counts were too low, about 15 rarely observed V segments, including chromosome 9 orphons, were left out of the earlier analysis of a few hundred of the donors. According to the authors, the approach could potentially be generalized to other disease states and immunological phenotypes.

The library was obtained by the immunoSEQ multiplex PCR assay. For the multiplex PCR, a mixture combining 60 forward primers for TCR Vbeta segments and 13 reverse primers for TCR Jbeta segments was used. The CDR3 region of rearranged TCR beta genes was amplified from genomic DNA with a multiplex PCR assay. On the Illumina HiSeq System, the amplified TCR beta libraries were sequenced as 87-base-pair reads. Per the authors' processing: A later analysis counted tens of millions of unique TCR beta chains across the 550 to 800 repertoires, and some 12 million of these chains were shared by at least two donors. Raw reads were error-corrected and collapsed into unique sequences by a nearest-neighbor algorithm in which closely related sequences were merged to remove PCR and sequencing errors. CDR3 sequences were aligned to IMGT reference sequences to assign V, D and J gene segments. For a sequence to be retained, a match of at least six nucleotides to both a V gene segment and a J gene segment was required. Rearrangements were called productive when the CDR3 lacked stop codons and stayed in frame with V and J; all others were non-productive. Following IMGT convention, CDR3 was defined as the stretch from the second conserved V-encoded cysteine to the conserved J-encoded phenylalanine. In an earlier analysis of some 550 of the donors, sequences lacking an unambiguous match to a single V gene segment were excluded. In an earlier analysis of around 600 of the donors, V segments were called functional above 56.7% productive rearrangements and were called segregating when the between-donor standard deviation exceeded 5%. To diagnose cytomegalovirus status from the catalog of TCR beta chain sequences, a statistical classification framework was built. V and J gene assignment, in a later analysis, came from comparing TCR nucleotide sequences with IMGT/GENE-DB human TR gene sequences. In a later analysis, CDR3 sequences and most-parsimonious VDJ recombination scenarios were assigned using the TCRdist pipeline. In a later analysis, each TCR beta chain was defined by its CDR3 amino acid sequence together with its V-gene family, and reads without a unique V-gene family were excluded. As a way to deal with suspected cross-contamination and a sequencing artifact, a later analysis dropped 640 or so nucleotide sequences that were highly shared and had low generation probability. In a later analysis, a clonal expansion index was calculated for each public chain from normalized within-repertoire ranks of inferred template counts. In a later analysis, generation probabilities were computed using a VDJ recombination model fitted to out-of-frame rearrangements, and the results were checked against IGoR. In a later analysis, TCR-TCR, TCR-HLA and TCR-CMV co-occurrence was scored with hypergeometric tests, and a repertoire-size bias correction was applied to TCR pairs. False discovery rates were estimated in a later analysis by permuting HLA or CMV assignments 20 times. In a later analysis, co-occurring TCRs were grouped using DBSCAN, with TCRdist sequence similarity added in when clustering inside HLA-allele-positive subsets. Repertoires with fewer than 30,000 or more than 120,000 public chains, plus five repertoires with anomalous nucleotide sharing, were excluded from co-occurrence clustering. TCRdb obtained this table from immuneACCESS and retained in-frame rearrangements with V and J assigned. These tables miss some clones; where compared with another copy, unresolved V genes account for less than half of the shortfall, and the remainder is unexplained. D and trimming were read from the DNA, whereas the V and J calls and clone size are those reported in that table. This sample gives 90,000 to 140,000 clones in total; 15% of them show up just once. The ten largest make up around 0.83% of the sample.

This clone showed up just a few times. No cognate antigen has been identified for it. No base qualities exist here, and no much larger clone lies one base off it. The sequence is built from TRBV29-1 and TRBJ2-5, with no reliable assignment of the D segment. This receptor was identified in a female donor in good health and CMV-seronegative. The sample taken for sequencing was PBMCs. The bases read TGCAGCGTCAACACCCTGAAGCGGACCCAGTACTTC. Its amino acids are CSVNTLKRTQYF. Here the CDR3 is joined to the reference TRBV29-1 and TRBJ2-5 genes, and the full variable domain is: SAVISQKPSRDICQRGTSLTIQCQVDSQVTMMFWYRQQPGQSLTLIATANQGSEATYESGFVIDKFPISRPNLTFSTLTVSNMSPEDSSIYLCSVNTLKRTQYFGPGTRLLVL.